This T cell receptor (beta chain) was recorded in a study of blood T cell repertoires in COVID-19. CDR3 length: 13 amino acids. J was trimmed by 6 bases and V by 11 bases; bases with no gene match: 8. The V gene's germline CDR1 is ENHRY and CDR2 SYGVKD. The method was immunoSEQ multiplex PCR; TCRdb's version includes in-frame clones alone and lacks a portion of them. The table lists fewer than 500,000 clones, roughly four fifths of them singletons. The chain joins TRBV10-3 to TRBJ2-1; 9 bases fit TRBD1. Sequencing was done on a sample of peripheral blood. The TCR comes from a human donor with acute or convalescent COVID-19. The donor label of this sample is uncertain. The CDR3: CASRGTGSNEQFF. The CDR3 DNA reads TGTGCCTCCCGGGGGACAGGGAGCAATGAGCAGTTCTTC.